One and the same sample provided the 18 T cell receptor beta chains below, sequenced in a study of control samples from healthy donors and cancer patients. Sequencing was performed with immunoSEQ multiplex PCR; in TCRdb, only in-frame clones are kept and a portion is missing. The repertoire holds about 160,000 clones, with roughly 95% as singletons. The specimen was blood. The source of these receptors is a woman aged 25 to 39 in good health.

This chain links TRBV28 with TRBJ1-1, with 7 positions matching TRBD1. Germline assignment: CDR1 MDHEN and CDR2 SYDVKM. J lost 4 bases, V lost 2 bases, and 16 bases had no gene match. The CDR3 spans 18 residues. This CDR3 reads CASSLITGTTGEGTEAFF. The CDR3, as DNA: TGTGCCAGCAGTTTAATCACTGGGACTACAGGGGAGGGCACTGAAGCTTTCTTT.

V gene TRBV28 combines with J gene TRBJ2-2; D unclear. The CDR3 consists of 17 residues. The V and J ends lost 8 bases and 7 bases respectively, with 26 bases between them. The germline V gene has CDR1 MDHEN and CDR2 SYDVKM. In DNA, the CDR3 is TGTGCCAGCGGACCATTATCGATCGATCCACAAGGCGGGGAGCTGTTTTTT. Its protein product is CASGPLSIDPQGGELFF.

The CDR3 here is CASSPGTAVYEQYF. CDR3 nucleotides: TGTGCCAGCAGCCCTGGGACAGCAGTCTACGAGCAGTACTTC. The chain is built from TRBV3-1 (or the pseudogene TRBV3-2) and TRBJ2-7; 7 bases line up with TRBD1. The CDR3 runs to 14 residues. The junction had 6 bases not matched to a gene; V was cut back by 4 bases and J by 3 bases. CDR1 LGHDT and CDR2 YNNKEL come from the germline V gene (reference sequence).

This chain links TRBV5-8 with TRBJ1-6, with unresolved D. CDR1 SGHTS and CDR2 YDEGEE come from the germline V gene. The ends were cut back, 0 bases at V and 8 bases at J, with 0 bases in the middle. The CDR3 covers 11 residues. CDR3 in DNA: TGTGCCAGCAGCTTGGATTCACCCCTCCACTTT. Protein product: CASSLDSPLHF.

The chain is built from TRBV24-1 and TRBJ1-5; D gene uncertain. The germline gives CDR1 KGHDR, CDR2 SFDVKD. This CDR3 contains 14 residues. Deletions cut 6 bases from V and 4 bases from J, with 12 bases between. The chain's CDR3 is CATSLGRPNQPQHF. The DNA for the CDR3 is TGTGCCACCAGTTTAGGGAGGCCAAATCAGCCCCAGCATTTT.

The V and J genes are TRBV27 and TRBJ2-3; D is unclear. This CDR3 is built from 15 residues. V lost 2 bases and J lost 2, with 11 bases in between. Germline assignment: CDR1 MNHEY and CDR2 SMNVEV (reference sequence). The CDR3 here is CASSLAASNTDTQYF. The CDR3 DNA reads as TGTGCCAGCAGTTTAGCGGCTAGTAACACAGATACGCAGTATTTT.

This chain joins TRBV28 and TRBJ1-3; TRBD1 aligns across 9 bases. Germline V gene data show CDR1 as MDHEN and CDR2 as SYDVKM. V shed 5 bases and J 4 bases; nucleotides not matched to a gene: 6. The CDR3 loop spans 15 amino acids. DNA of the CDR3: TGTGCCAGCAGTCCGGGACAGGGATCAGGAAACACCATATATTTT. This sequence encodes CASSPGQGSGNTIYF.

The gene calls are TRBV3-1 (or the pseudogene TRBV3-2) and TRBJ1-1, with TRBD1 as a possible D gene (5 bases). The germline CDR1 and CDR2 sequences are LGHDT and YNNKEL (reference sequence). V was clipped by 4 bases and J by 4 bases, with 10 bases between them. This CDR3 has 13 amino acids. The CDR3 reads CASSPGRGTEAFF. Here the CDR3 DNA reads TGTGCCAGCAGCCCGGGGAGGGGCACTGAAGCTTTCTTT.

The chain uses TRBV28 and TRBJ2-5; no clear D gene. Germline CDR1 and CDR2: MDHEN and SYDVKM. The length of the CDR3 is 14 residues. The V and J ends lost 2 bases and 1 base respectively, with 8 bases between them. The CDR3 nucleotides read TGTGCCAGCAGTTTAAGTCAGGTCCAAGAGACCCAGTACTTC. Translating it yields CASSLSQVQETQYF.

This rearrangement joins TRBV18 to TRBJ2-4; 8 bases match TRBD1. CDR1 and CDR2 from the germline V gene are KGHSH and LQKENI. There are 14 residues in the CDR3. V lost 3 bases to trimming and J lost 3 bases; unmatched junction nucleotides: 1. CDR3 residues: CASSPDRVKNIQYF. The CDR3 DNA reads TGTGCCAGCTCACCGGACAGGGTCAAAAACATTCAGTACTTC.

This rearrangement joins TRBV13 to TRBJ2-3; TRBD2 agrees at 9 bases. Germline CDR1 is PRHDT and CDR2 is FYEKMQ (reference sequence). With V trimmed by 5 bases and J by 0 bases, 6 bases remained unmatched. CDR3 length equals 16 residues. CDR3 region: CASSPAGLASTDTQYF. Here the CDR3 DNA reads TGTGCCAGCAGCCCAGCAGGACTAGCGAGCACAGATACGCAGTATTTT.

V and J are TRBV4-1 and TRBJ1-2, with no clear D. The CDR3 is 16 amino acids. Germline CDR1 reads MGHRA; CDR2 reads YSYEKL. Trimming stripped 2 bases from V and 4 bases from J, with 17 bases between. This chain's CDR3 is CASSQLRATGGYGYTF. The CDR3 bases are TGCGCCAGCAGCCAACTCCGGGCGACGGGAGGCTATGGCTACACCTTC.

The rearrangement uses TRBV7-9 and TRBJ2-1; D is unclear. The CDR3 loop spans 13 amino acids. Germline CDR1 SEHNR, CDR2 FQNEAQ (reference sequence). The V end was cut by 1 base, the J end by 10 bases, with 11 bases between. CDR3 bases: TGTGCCAGCAGCTTAGAGCCCACTGGGGAGCAGTTCTTC. This encodes CASSLEPTGEQFF.

The chain is built from TRBV5-6 and TRBJ2-2, with D unclear. Germline CDR1 is SGHDT and CDR2 is YYEEEE. The V end was cut by 0 bases, the J end by 7 bases, with 16 bases between. The CDR3 sequence is 16 residues long. The CDR3 reads CASSLAVFRTGGELFF. The CDR3 nucleotides are TGTGCCAGCAGCTTGGCGGTCTTCCGGACGGGCGGGGAGCTGTTTTTT.

This clone appeared a single time. The rearrangement uses TRBV6-6 and TRBJ2-1, with D possibly matching TRBD2 (6 bases). Per germline, CDR1 MNHNY and CDR2 SVGAGI (reference sequence). Trimming stripped 6 bases from V and 2 bases from J, with 11 bases between. The CDR3 has 14 residues. DNA for the CDR3: TGTGCCAGCAGCCCCGGACTAACCTACAATGAGCAGTTCTTC. Protein: CASSPGLTYNEQFF.

The CDR3 sequence is CASSSGSSRTADTQYF. The CDR3 DNA reads as TGTGCCAGCAGCTCCGGGAGTTCCCGCACAGCAGATACGCAGTATTTT. V is TRBV5-4 and J is TRBJ2-3; maybe TRBD2 (6 bases). Trimming pared 3 bases from V and 4 bases from J, leaving 18 bases between. Germline loops: CDR1 SGHNT, CDR2 YYREEE (reference sequence). The CDR3 contains 16 residues. Based on the CDR3 plus reference TRBV5-4 and TRBJ2-3, the full variable domain is ETGVTQSPTHLIKTRGQQVTLRCSSQSGHNTVSWYQQALGQGPQFIFQYYREEENGRGNFPPRFSGLQFPNYSSELNVNALELDDSALYLCASSSGSSRTADTQYFGPGTRLTVL.

The chain joins TRBV27 to TRBJ2-1, with 8 bases that match TRBD2. V lost 5 bases, J lost 6 bases, and 12 bases stayed unmatched. The CDR3 is 16 amino acids. Germline values: CDR1 MNHEY, CDR2 SMNVEV (reference sequence). CDR3 sequence (DNA): TGTGCCAGCAGTCCCCCCGGGCTAGCGGGCTTCAATGAGCAGTTCTTC. Translation gives CASSPPGLAGFNEQFF.

This chain connects TRBV28 to TRBJ2-1; perhaps TRBD2 as D (6 bases). Germline CDR1 and CDR2: MDHEN and SYDVKM. Trimming took 8 bases from V and 3 from J, leaving 17 bases between them. The CDR3 spans 15 residues. The DNA for the CDR3 is TGTGCCAGCCAAGTTAATGGCGGGGTCTACAATGAGCAGTTCTTC. Its translation: CASQVNGGVYNEQFF.